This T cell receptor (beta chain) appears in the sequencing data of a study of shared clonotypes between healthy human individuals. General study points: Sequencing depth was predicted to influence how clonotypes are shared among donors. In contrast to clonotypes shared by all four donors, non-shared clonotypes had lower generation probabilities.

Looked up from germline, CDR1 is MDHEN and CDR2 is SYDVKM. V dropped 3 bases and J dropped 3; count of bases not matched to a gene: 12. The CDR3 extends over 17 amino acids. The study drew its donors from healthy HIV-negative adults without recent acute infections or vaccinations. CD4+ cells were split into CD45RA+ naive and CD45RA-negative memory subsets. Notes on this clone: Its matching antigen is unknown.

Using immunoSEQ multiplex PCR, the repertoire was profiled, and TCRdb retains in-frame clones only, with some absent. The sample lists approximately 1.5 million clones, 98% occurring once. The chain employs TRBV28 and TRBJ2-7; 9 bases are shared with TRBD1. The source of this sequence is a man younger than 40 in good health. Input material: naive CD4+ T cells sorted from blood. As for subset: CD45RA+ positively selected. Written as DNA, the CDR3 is TGTGCCAGCAGTTTTGTCGGACCGGGACAGGGTTTCTACGAGCAGTACTTC. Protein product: CASSFVGPGQGFYEQYF.